This is a list of T cell receptor beta chains from one sample in a study of blood T cell repertoires in COVID-19. TCRdb keeps only in-frame clones here, not all; method: immunoSEQ multiplex PCR. In the table there are tens of thousands of clones, roughly 87% of which are singletons. The sequencing sample was made of peripheral blood. These receptors all stem from a man aged 50 or older with acute or convalescent COVID-19. Each CDR3 is given with its conserved first and last residue. D genes are given only for firm matches. Rows give clone size only sometimes, using once, few, many, or a class for an expanded clone.

abundance: NA
j_gene: TRBJ1-4
len: 13
d_gene: NA
v_gene: TRBV6-5
CDR3nt: TGTGCCAGCAGGTCAGGGAACGACGAAAAACTGTTTTTT
CDR3aa: CASRSGNDEKLFF

abundance: once
j_gene: TRBJ2-3
len: 13
d_gene: NA
v_gene: TRBV5-6
CDR3nt: TGTGCCAGCAGCCTAGGGGTGGCGGATACGCAGTATTTT
CDR3aa: CASSLGVADTQYF

abundance: NA
j_gene: TRBJ2-4
len: 15
d_gene: TRBD2
v_gene: TRBV10-3
CDR3nt: TGTGCCATCAGTGAGGAGCGGGAGGGCGGAAACATTCAGTACTTC
CDR3aa: CAISEEREGGNIQYF

abundance: NA
j_gene: TRBJ2-7
len: 14
d_gene: TRBD1
v_gene: TRBV9
CDR3nt: TGTGCCAGCAGCGTAGAAGACAGGGGTTACGAGCAGTACTTC
CDR3aa: CASSVEDRGYEQYF

abundance: NA
j_gene: TRBJ1-6
len: 14
d_gene: NA
v_gene: TRBV5-6
CDR3nt: TGTGCCAGCAGCCCCGGGAATTCAAATTCACCCCTCCACTTT
CDR3aa: CASSPGNSNSPLHF

abundance: NA
j_gene: TRBJ2-1
len: 15
d_gene: TRBD2
v_gene: TRBV24-1
CDR3nt: TGTGCCACCAGTGGTACAACTAGCGGGTACAATGAGCAGTTCTTC
CDR3aa: CATSGTTSGYNEQFF

abundance: few
j_gene: TRBJ2-7
len: 11
d_gene: TRBD1
v_gene: TRBV6-6
CDR3nt: TGTGCCAGCGGGGACAGCTACGAGCAGTACTTC
CDR3aa: CASGDSYEQYF

abundance: NA
j_gene: TRBJ2-3
len: 18
d_gene: TRBD2
v_gene: TRBV28
CDR3nt: TGTGCCAGCAGCCCCCCGCCTAGCGGGAGAGGGAAGACAGATACGCAGTATTTT
CDR3aa: CASSPPPSGRGKTDTQYF

abundance: NA
j_gene: TRBJ1-1
len: 17
d_gene: NA
v_gene: TRBV4-2
CDR3nt: TGTGCCAGCAGCCAAGATCCGGGAGATCTCGGGAACACTGAAGCTTTCTTT
CDR3aa: CASSQDPGDLGNTEAFF

abundance: few
j_gene: TRBJ1-2
len: 14
d_gene: TRBD1
v_gene: TRBV27
CDR3nt: TGTGCCAGCAGTTTTCAGGGGGCGATAGGCGGCTACACCTTC
CDR3aa: CASSFQGAIGGYTF

abundance: NA
j_gene: TRBJ1-2
len: 15
d_gene: TRBD1
v_gene: TRBV28
CDR3nt: TGTGCCAGCAGTTCACTTGACAGGGCAGACTATGGCTACACCTTC
CDR3aa: CASSSLDRADYGYTF

abundance: NA
j_gene: TRBJ2-7
len: 13
d_gene: TRBD1
v_gene: TRBV6-5
CDR3nt: TGTGCCAGCACGAGACAGGGTTCCTACGAGCAGTACTTC
CDR3aa: CASTRQGSYEQYF

abundance: NA
j_gene: TRBJ1-2
len: 15
d_gene: NA
v_gene: TRBV18
CDR3nt: TGTGCCAGCTCACCACCCCCAGGGTTGGACTATGGCTACACCTTC
CDR3aa: CASSPPPGLDYGYTF

abundance: NA
j_gene: TRBJ2-7
len: 13
d_gene: NA
v_gene: TRBV7-2
CDR3nt: TGTGCCAGCAGCTTAGCTGGGGGGTCGGAGCAGTACTTC
CDR3aa: CASSLAGGSEQYF

abundance: NA
j_gene: TRBJ2-1
len: 14
d_gene: NA
v_gene: TRBV7-3
CDR3nt: TGTGCCAGCAGCTCGTCTGGGGGCGTCAATGAGCAGTTCTTC
CDR3aa: CASSSSGGVNEQFF

abundance: NA
j_gene: TRBJ1-2
len: 18
d_gene: TRBD1
v_gene: TRBV6-2/TRBV6-3
CDR3nt: TGTGCCAGCAGCCAATCCCTGTCGGACAGGGGAAGAGTCCATGGCTACACCTTC
CDR3aa: CASSQSLSDRGRVHGYTF

abundance: NA
j_gene: TRBJ1-2
len: 14
d_gene: NA
v_gene: TRBV5-6
CDR3nt: TGTGCCAGCAGCGCAGACTACGGGGACTATGGCTACACCTTC
CDR3aa: CASSADYGDYGYTF

abundance: NA
j_gene: TRBJ1-2
len: 15
d_gene: TRBD1
v_gene: TRBV18
CDR3nt: TGTGCCAGCTCACCCGGGACAGGGGGCGGTTATGGCTACACCTTC
CDR3aa: CASSPGTGGGYGYTF

abundance: NA
j_gene: TRBJ1-1
len: 14
d_gene: NA
v_gene: TRBV2
CDR3nt: TGTGCCAGCAGTCAAAGGGCGGGAGGAACTGAAGCTTTCTTT
CDR3aa: CASSQRAGGTEAFF

abundance: few
j_gene: TRBJ2-3
len: 17
d_gene: TRBD2
v_gene: TRBV5-1
CDR3nt: TGCGCCAGCAGCTTAGCCGGGACTAGCGGTGGTCGGGATACGCAGTATTTT
CDR3aa: CASSLAGTSGGRDTQYF

abundance: NA
j_gene: TRBJ2-7
len: 14
d_gene: NA
v_gene: TRBV3-1/TRBV3-2
CDR3nt: TGTGCCAGCAGCCAGAGACAGAGCTCCTACGAGCAGTACTTC
CDR3aa: CASSQRQSSYEQYF

abundance: NA
j_gene: TRBJ1-2
len: 15
d_gene: NA
v_gene: TRBV5-1
CDR3nt: TGCGCCAGCAGCCCTGGACAAGAGCCGTCTTCTGGCTACACCTTC
CDR3aa: CASSPGQEPSSGYTF

abundance: NA
j_gene: TRBJ1-2
len: 12
d_gene: NA
v_gene: TRBV15
CDR3nt: TGTGCCACCAGCAGAGATATCTATGGCTACACCTTC
CDR3aa: CATSRDIYGYTF

abundance: NA
j_gene: TRBJ2-1
len: 16
d_gene: TRBD1
v_gene: TRBV7-2
CDR3nt: TGTGCCAGCAGCTTTGCCGGGACAGGGGTAGGAGATGAGCAGTTCTTC
CDR3aa: CASSFAGTGVGDEQFF

abundance: NA
j_gene: TRBJ2-6
len: 16
d_gene: NA
v_gene: TRBV11-1
CDR3nt: TGTGCCAGCAGCAAACCAGGGCGCTCTGGGGCCAACGTCCTGACTTTC
CDR3aa: CASSKPGRSGANVLTF

abundance: once
j_gene: TRBJ1-5
len: 18
d_gene: TRBD1
v_gene: TRBV27
CDR3nt: TGTGCCAGCAGTCTGGGACAGGGGTCCATCTGGGGCAATCAGCCCCAGCATTTT
CDR3aa: CASSLGQGSIWGNQPQHF

abundance: NA
j_gene: TRBJ2-7
len: 15
d_gene: NA
v_gene: TRBV21-1
CDR3nt: TGTGCCAGCAGCAAAGGGACTAGCGGGGGAGGCGAGCAGTACTTC
CDR3aa: CASSKGTSGGGEQYF

abundance: NA
j_gene: TRBJ1-1
len: 13
d_gene: NA
v_gene: TRBV7-2
CDR3nt: TGTGCCAGCAGCCCCGGACCGGGGGATGAAGCTTTCTTT
CDR3aa: CASSPGPGDEAFF

abundance: NA
j_gene: TRBJ1-4
len: 17
d_gene: NA
v_gene: TRBV5-8
CDR3nt: TGTGCCAGCAGCTTGGACTCTCTTGGGAGCCGTAATGAAAAACTGTTTTTT
CDR3aa: CASSLDSLGSRNEKLFF